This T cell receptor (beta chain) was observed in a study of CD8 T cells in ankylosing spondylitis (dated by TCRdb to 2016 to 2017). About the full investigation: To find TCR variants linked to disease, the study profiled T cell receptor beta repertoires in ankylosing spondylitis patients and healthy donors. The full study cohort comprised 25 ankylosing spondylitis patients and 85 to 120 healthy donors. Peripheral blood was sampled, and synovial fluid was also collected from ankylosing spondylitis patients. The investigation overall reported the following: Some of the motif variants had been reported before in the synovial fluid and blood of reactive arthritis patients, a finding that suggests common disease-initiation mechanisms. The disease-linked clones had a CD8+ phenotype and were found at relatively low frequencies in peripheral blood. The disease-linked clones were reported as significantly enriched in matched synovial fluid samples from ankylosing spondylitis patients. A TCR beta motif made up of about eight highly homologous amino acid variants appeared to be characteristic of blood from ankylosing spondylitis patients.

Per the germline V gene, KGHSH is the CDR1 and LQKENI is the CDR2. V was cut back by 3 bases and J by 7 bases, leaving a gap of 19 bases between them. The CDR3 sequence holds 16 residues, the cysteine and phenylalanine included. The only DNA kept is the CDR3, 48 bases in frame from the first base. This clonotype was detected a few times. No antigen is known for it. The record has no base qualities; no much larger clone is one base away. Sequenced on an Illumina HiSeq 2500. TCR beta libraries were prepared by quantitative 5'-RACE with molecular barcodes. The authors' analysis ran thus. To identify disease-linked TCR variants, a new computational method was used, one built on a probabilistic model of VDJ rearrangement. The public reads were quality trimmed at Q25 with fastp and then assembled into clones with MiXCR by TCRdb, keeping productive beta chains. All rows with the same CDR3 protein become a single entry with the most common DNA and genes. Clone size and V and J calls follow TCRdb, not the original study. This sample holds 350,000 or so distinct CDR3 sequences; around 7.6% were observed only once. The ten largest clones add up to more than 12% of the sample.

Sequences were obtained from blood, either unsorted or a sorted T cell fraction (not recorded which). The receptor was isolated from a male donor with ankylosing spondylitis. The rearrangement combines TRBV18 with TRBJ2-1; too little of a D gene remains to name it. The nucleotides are TGTGCCAGCTCACCGCTGCAGCACGCCACGGGTAATGAGCAGTTCTTC. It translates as CASSPLQHATGNEQFF.